A single sample gave rise to the 8 T cell receptor beta chains below, sequenced in a study of Ad26.COV2.S vaccination and SARS-CoV-2 variants. Treatment here: roughly 19 received Ad26.COV2.S at low or high dose, single or two shots; roughly five received placebo; per-sample allocation not given. All samples were drawn on day 63, counting from the first vaccine or placebo injection. The method was immunoSEQ multiplex PCR; TCRdb's version includes in-frame clones alone and lacks a portion of them. Among about 280,000 clones, more than 70% were seen once, and the ten largest hold about 3.1%. The sample here was peripheral blood, taken in a trial of Ad26.COV2.S vaccine versus placebo. These receptors were collected from a person aged 18-60 years who received the Ad26.COV2.S COVID-19 vaccine or a placebo.

This sequence joins TRBV10-2 and TRBJ2-1; D unresolved. Trimming pared 0 bases from V and 0 bases from J, leaving 15 bases between. Germline V gives CDR1 WSHSY, CDR2 SAAADI. CDR3 length: 18 residues. CDR3 DNA sequence: TGCGCCAGCAGTGAGTCCCCGGAGACCCTCCGCTCCTACAATGAGCAGTTCTTC. Encoded protein: CASSESPETLRSYNEQFF.

The V gene is TRBV5-1, the J gene TRBJ2-5; D not resolved. Trimming cost V 0 bases and J 1 base, with 7 bases left between them. The CDR3 totals 14 residues. Germline CDR1 is SGHRS and CDR2 is YFSETQ. The CDR3 nucleotides are TGCGCCAGCAGCTTGGGACGGCCCCAAGAGACCCAGTACTTC. Translating gives CASSLGRPQETQYF.

The chain joins TRBV6-2 or TRBV6-3 to TRBJ2-5, with D maybe TRBD2 (6 bases). The V and J ends lost 6 bases and 2 bases respectively, with 16 bases between them. Germline-derived CDR1 and CDR2 are MNHEY and SVGEGT. This CDR3 is 15 amino acids long. The CDR3 is CASSQGGTSQETQYF. In nucleotides, the CDR3 is TGTGCCAGCAGCCAAGGAGGGACCTCACAAGAGACCCAGTACTTC.

This rearrangement joins TRBV19 to TRBJ2-3; unclear D gene. V dropped 1 base and J dropped 5 bases, with 7 bases sitting between them. Per germline, CDR1 LNHDA and CDR2 SQIVND (reference sequence). This CDR3 has 13 residues. The CDR3 is CASSIGFKDTQYF. The DNA of the CDR3 is TGTGCCAGTAGTATAGGGTTTAAAGATACGCAGTATTTT.

This chain links TRBV5-1 with TRBJ1-3, with D unclear. The CDR3 loop spans 15 amino acids. The germline V and J ends were trimmed by 0 bases and 3 bases, with 10 bases remaining between them. The germline V gene encodes CDR1 SGHRS and CDR2 YFSETQ. The CDR3 DNA follows: TGCGCCAGCAGCTTGGGCCTCTCGGATGGAAACACCATATATTTT. It encodes CASSLGLSDGNTIYF.

The chain couples TRBV10-1 to TRBJ2-5, with TRBD2 matching 8 bases. CDR3 length: 15 residues. Germline V gene data show CDR1 as WNHNN and CDR2 as SYGVQD (reference sequence). The trim removed 5 bases at V and 5 bases at J, leaving 10 bases unmatched. CDR3 coding DNA: TGCGCCAGCAGTTCAAGCGGGAGTGGCAGGGAGACCCAGTACTTC. It translates to CASSSSGSGRETQYF.

The chain joins TRBV6-5 to TRBJ1-2; 9 bases align to TRBD1. There are 15 residues in the CDR3. Germline trimming cut 2 bases from V and 8 bases from J; bases unmatched to any gene: 9. Germline V lookup: CDR1 MNHEY, CDR2 SVGAGI. The CDR3 sequence: CASSYNPGQGLGYTF. As DNA, the CDR3 is TGTGCCAGCAGTTACAACCCGGGACAGGGTCTCGGCTACACCTTC.

The chain has TRBV7-3 and TRBJ1-1; the D is unclear. CDR1 and CDR2 (germline): SGHTA, FQGTGA. Trimming stripped 5 bases from V and 3 bases from J, with 10 bases between. This CDR3 contains 13 residues. CDR3 residues: CASSLVADTEAFF. CDR3 nucleotides: TGTGCCAGCAGCCTCGTAGCCGACACTGAAGCTTTCTTT.